The 10 T cell receptor beta chains given below trace back to one sample, sequenced in a study of shared clonotypes between healthy human individuals. Profiling relied on immunoSEQ multiplex PCR, and the TCRdb table lists in-frame clones only, not all of them. The sample has some 1 million clones, about 75% seen once. Source material: memory CD4+ T cells sorted from blood. The subset denotes: CD45RA-negative fraction. Receptor source: a man younger than 35 in good health.

The chain combines TRBV19 with TRBJ1-1; no clear D. The CDR3 loop spans 14 amino acids. The germline V gene encodes CDR1 LNHDA and CDR2 SQIVND (reference sequence). V dropped 5 bases and J dropped 2 bases, with 12 bases sitting between them. The CDR3 region has the DNA TGTGCCAGTAGTTCGGCACAGCTTAACACTGAAGCTTTCTTT. It is translated as CASSSAQLNTEAFF.

This clone was seen a single time. This chain uses TRBV7-2 with TRBJ2-5; a weak D match, TRBD2 (7 bases). The V end was cut by 1 base, the J end by 6 bases, with 15 bases between. The CDR3 extends over 15 amino acids. Germline V gene sequence: CDR1 SGHTA, CDR2 FQGNSA. This CDR3 is CASSLGGGGGQTQYF. CDR3 in DNA: TGTGCCAGCAGCTTAGGAGGGGGAGGGGGTCAGACCCAGTACTTC.

The J gene is TRBJ2-5, the V gene TRBV6-9; D assignment may be TRBD1 or TRBD2 (5 bases each). The germline V gene encodes CDR1 MNHGY and CDR2 SVAAGI. The CDR3 extends over 17 amino acids. Deletions cut 7 bases from V and 4 bases from J, with 25 bases between. This chain's CDR3 is CASIGTHPHSGPETQYF. The CDR3 DNA reads TGTGCCAGCATTGGAACTCACCCACATTCGGGGCCAGAGACCCAGTACTTC.

The rearrangement uses TRBV18 and TRBJ2-2; D is undetermined. The germline V and J ends were trimmed by 0 bases and 1 base, with 6 bases remaining between them. The CDR3 consists of 15 residues. Germline assignment: CDR1 KGHSH and CDR2 LQKENI. DNA for the CDR3: TGTGCCAGCTCACCACCGGGCATGAACACCGGGGAGCTGTTTTTT. Protein sequence: CASSPPGMNTGELFF.

This rearrangement joins TRBV18 to TRBJ2-2; 7 bases line up with TRBD2. Trimming removed 1 base from V and 0 bases from J; junction bases left unmatched: 5. Germline loops: CDR1 KGHSH, CDR2 LQKENI. This CDR3 comprises 17 residues. CDR3 in DNA: TGTGCCAGCTCACCACGCGGTGCGGGAGCGAACACCGGGGAGCTGTTTTTT. Its protein is CASSPRGAGANTGELFF.

This chain uses TRBV19 with TRBJ1-1, with D possibly TRBD1 on 5 matching bases. The CDR3 runs to 16 residues. CDR1 and CDR2 (germline): LNHDA, SQIVND (reference sequence). The germline V and J ends were trimmed by 7 bases and 0 bases, with 18 bases remaining between them. CDR3 coding DNA: TGTGCCAGTATCCCTAATGGAGGGGTCATGAACACTGAAGCTTTCTTT. This gives the protein CASIPNGGVMNTEAFF.

This chain uses TRBV4-1 with TRBJ2-1; 10 bases are a match to TRBD2. The CDR3 runs to 16 residues. From germline, CDR1 is MGHRA and CDR2 YSYEKL. Unmatched junction bases numbered 9, after V lost 1 base and J lost 9 bases. CDR3 coding DNA: TGCGCCAGCAGCCAAGGGCTAGCGGGGGCCGGGGGTGAGCAGTTCTTC. The encoded protein is CASSQGLAGAGGEQFF.

This chain joins TRBV5-6 and TRBJ2-2; 8 nucleotides align to TRBD1. Germline CDR1 and CDR2: SGHDT and YYEEEE. Trimming at V came to 4 bases and at J to 0 bases, leaving 2 bases not matched to a gene. The CDR3 extends over 15 amino acids. In DNA, the CDR3 is TGTGCCAGCAGCCGGGACAGGTCGAACACCGGGGAGCTGTTTTTT. It is translated as CASSRDRSNTGELFF.

The J gene is TRBJ2-3, the V gene TRBV5-1, with 14 bases fitting TRBD2. The CDR3 has 20 amino acids. Germline V lookup: CDR1 SGHRS, CDR2 YFSETQ. Trimming removed 2 bases from V and 1 base from J; junction bases left unmatched: 12. The CDR3 reads CASSLLPGLAGDGGTDTQYF. DNA of the CDR3: TGCGCCAGCAGCTTATTACCGGGACTAGCGGGGGACGGTGGCACAGATACGCAGTATTTT.

The rearrangement uses TRBV5-6 and TRBJ1-1, with D possibly TRBD1 on 6 matching bases. CDR3 size: 17 residues. V dropped 1 base and J dropped 1 base, with 17 bases sitting between them. Germline V gene lookup returns CDR1 SGHDT and CDR2 YYEEEE. In DNA, the CDR3 is TGTGCCAGCAGCTTGACTTCCCGCAGGGGTTGGAACACTGAAGCTTTCTTT. This codes for CASSLTSRRGWNTEAFF.